This T cell receptor (beta chain) was documented in a study of T-cell reconstitution after alpha-beta-depleted transplantation in children. The authors prepared the TCRbeta library with unique molecular identifiers. One entry per CDR3 protein results from TCRdb running MiXCR on the PCR reads. The repertoire consists of 800,000 to 1,000,000 distinct CDR3 sequences, with less than 30% occurring once and the leading ten covering roughly 31%. V shed 8 bases and J shed 10 bases, with 24 bases lying between them. CDR1 and CDR2 (germline): MNHEY, SVGEGT. The CDR3 extends over 16 amino acids. This chain connects TRBV6-2 or TRBV6-3 to TRBJ1-6; D ambiguous. This receptor was taken from a boy in the first two years of life who had a stem cell transplant for SCID, so the T cells may come from the graft donor. The specimen was PBMCs, mostly from graft donor cells, collected 360 days after TCRalphabeta/CD19-depleted stem cell transplant. The DNA of the CDR3 is TGTGCCAGCCACCAACCGAGGGAGCGGACCAACTCACCCCTCCACTTT. Translated: CASHQPRERTNSPLHF.